Presented here are 17 T cell receptor beta chains from one specimen sequenced in a study of lung T cells in sarcoidosis with Löfgren's syndrome. From the reads, TCRdb called clonotypes with MiXCR, one entry per CDR3 protein. The data show about 19,000 distinct CDR3 sequences, less than 25% seen once. The specimen was CD4+ T cells from PBMCs. The receptors derive from a human donor with sarcoidosis (Löfgren's syndrome or another form), or a control subject (not recorded which).

This chain joins TRBV3-1 and TRBJ2-1, with D possibly being TRBD2 (5 bases). The CDR3 totals 12 residues. Germline values: CDR1 LGHDT, CDR2 YNNKEL (reference sequence). Deletions cut 4 bases from V and 9 bases from J, with 10 bases between. The CDR3 sequence: CASSLPSGEQFF. The CDR3 nucleotides are TGTGCCAGCAGCCTACCCAGCGGTGAGCAGTTCTTC.

This clonotype was picked up many times. In DNA form, the CDR3 reads TGTGCCAGCAGCCAAGAAGGGTCAGGCCAGCGGAGAGAGCAGTACTTC. This codes for CASSQEGSGQRREQYF. The gene calls are TRBV4-2 and TRBJ2-7; D perhaps matches TRBD2 (5 bases). The CDR3 is made up of 16 amino acids. The V gene's germline CDR1 is LGHNA and CDR2 YNFKEQ. Trimming cost V 0 bases and J 7 bases, with 19 bases left between them.

This clonotype was picked up many times. This sequence joins TRBV5-4 and TRBJ2-1, with no clear D. The ends were cut back, 0 bases at V and 8 bases at J, with 9 bases in the middle. Germline V gives CDR1 SGHNT, CDR2 YYREEE (reference sequence). This CDR3 comprises 13 residues. This CDR3 is CASSLEGPDEQFF. The CDR3 region has the DNA TGTGCCAGCAGCTTGGAGGGCCCCGATGAGCAGTTCTTC.

In its sample, this clonotype was seen many times. The chain joins TRBV28 to TRBJ1-2; a possible D gene is TRBD1 (6 bases). The CDR3 is 15 residues long. Germline V CDR1 and CDR2: MDHEN, SYDVKM. V was pared by 7 bases and J by 3 bases, with 18 bases between. The CDR3 is CASTPRGAGHYGYTF. Here the CDR3 DNA reads TGTGCCAGCACCCCAAGGGGGGCAGGTCACTATGGCTACACCTTC.

The sample holds many counts of this clonotype. The rearrangement links TRBV28 to TRBJ2-3; D remains ambiguous. CDR3 size: 14 residues. Looked up from germline, CDR1 is MDHEN and CDR2 is SYDVKM. Trimming stripped 3 bases from V and 1 base from J, with 8 bases between. CDR3 DNA sequence: TGTGCCAGCAGTTTGCCGGGCCGCACAGATACGCAGTATTTT. Protein sequence: CASSLPGRTDTQYF.

By sample fraction, this clonotype is medium-sized. The chain carries TRBV15 and TRBJ2-6; D gene unclear. Trimming stripped 3 bases from V and 0 bases from J, with 9 bases between. The CDR3 is 16 amino acids. Germline lookup yields CDR1 LNHNV and CDR2 YYDKDF (reference sequence). CDR3 sequence reads: CATSRGDGSGANVLTF. The CDR3 DNA reads TGTGCCACCAGCAGGGGCGACGGCTCTGGGGCCAACGTCCTGACTTTC.

This clonotype has ten or more counts. The chain joins TRBV5-1 to TRBJ2-2; 9 bases fit TRBD2. The germline CDR1 and CDR2 sequences are SGHRS and YFSETQ. This CDR3 has 16 amino acids. V was clipped by 0 bases and J by 2 bases; unmatched bases: 2. CDR3 residues: CASSLGLADNTGELFF. CDR3 DNA sequence: TGCGCCAGCAGCTTGGGACTAGCGGATAACACCGGGGAGCTGTTTTTT.

This clonotype is medium-sized within its sample. The chain employs TRBV28 and TRBJ1-2; the match to TRBD1 covers 12 bases. J was trimmed by 7 bases and V by 5 bases; bases with no gene match: 8. Germline CDR1 and CDR2: MDHEN and SYDVKM. CDR3 size: 15 residues. CDR3 sequence reads: CASSRDGTGGFGYTF. The DNA of the CDR3 is TGTGCCAGCAGTAGGGACGGGACAGGGGGCTTTGGCTACACCTTC.

This clonotype occurred many times. The rearrangement joins TRBV20-1 to TRBJ1-6; 7 nucleotides align to TRBD1. Germline CDR1 and CDR2: DFQATT and SNEGSKA (reference sequence). The trim removed 6 bases at V and 0 bases at J, leaving 11 bases unmatched. This CDR3 region has 17 residues. The CDR3, as DNA: TGCAGTGCCAGGGGGACGGGGGCGGACTCCTATAATTCACCCCTCCACTTT. Translating gives CSARGTGADSYNSPLHF.

As regards this clonotype: Being one base from a much bigger clone, this may be a read error. This chain joins TRBV12-3 or TRBV12-4 and TRBJ2-1; D is undetermined. CDR3 length: 15 amino acids. CDR3 sequence: CSSIENPVFGNEQFF. The DNA of the CDR3 is TGTTCCAGCATCGAAAATCCGGTTTTTGGGAATGAGCAGTTCTTC.

This clonotype was seen many times. The J gene is TRBJ1-3, the V gene TRBV7-2, with TRBD1 identical over 8 bases. The CDR3 sequence is 18 residues long. V lost 4 bases and J lost 4; bases outside the gene matches: 15. CDR1 is SGHTA, CDR2 FQGNSA, per germline. The CDR3 bases are TGTGCCAGCAGCTCCCTCAAATTGTCAGGGGGCGGGGGAAACACCATATATTTT. Its protein is CASSSLKLSGGGGNTIYF.

This clonotype occurred many times. The chain carries TRBV28 and TRBJ1-2; no clear D. Germline loops: CDR1 MDHEN, CDR2 SYDVKM. The V end lost 6 bases, the J end lost 1 base, and 12 bases lay between the germline ends. CDR3 length: 14 amino acids. The CDR3 DNA reads as TGTGCCAGCAGGAGACGGAGCCTTAACTATGGCTACACCTTC. This sequence encodes CASRRRSLNYGYTF.

Many counts were recorded for this clonotype. This sequence joins TRBV28 and TRBJ2-7, with TRBD1 as a possible D gene (6 bases). Trimming removed 2 bases from V and 2 bases from J, with 16 bases in between. The CDR3 extends over 16 amino acids. Germline CDR1 is MDHEN and CDR2 is SYDVKM. CDR3: CASSLIPKQGPYEQYF. The CDR3, as DNA: TGTGCCAGCAGTTTAATCCCCAAGCAGGGGCCCTACGAGCAGTACTTC.

Turning to this clonotype: A much bigger clone sits one base away, suggesting this may be a read error. The chain has TRBV18 and TRBJ2-7; TRBD1 aligns across 8 bases. There are 15 residues in the CDR3. Trimming removed 2 bases from V and 3 bases from J; junction bases left unmatched: 6. In germline, CDR1 is KGHSH, CDR2 LQKENI. Here the CDR3 DNA reads TGTGCCAGCTCACCAGGGACAGGCCTATTCTACGAGCAGTACTTC. This translates into CASSPGTGLFYEQYF. Looking up the rest from reference TRBV18 and TRBJ2-7 gives the full variable domain: NAGVMQNPRHLVRRRGQEARLRCSPMKGHSHVYWYRQLPEEGLKFMVYLQKENIIDESGMPKERFSAEFPKEGPSILRIQQVVRGDSAAYFCASSPGTGLFYEQYFGPGTRLTVT.

This clonotype was detected ten times or more. The chain carries TRBV20-1 and TRBJ2-1, with D tentatively TRBD2 (6 bases). CDR3 length: 16 residues. Trimming left V 1 base short and J 2 bases short, with 15 bases between. CDR1 is DFQATT and CDR2 is SNEGSKA in the germline V gene (reference sequence). The CDR3 nucleotides are TGCAGTGCTAGAGTCAAGGACTACCCTCCCTACAATGAGCAGTTCTTC. Its translation: CSARVKDYPPYNEQFF.

This clonotype was observed many times. This sequence joins TRBV18 and TRBJ2-3, with TRBD2 identical over 7 bases. Germline V gives CDR1 KGHSH, CDR2 LQKENI. J was trimmed by 0 bases and V by 3 bases; bases with no gene match: 12. The CDR3 is 18 residues long. The CDR3 here is CASSPILARGYSTDTQYF. The DNA of the CDR3 is TGTGCCAGCTCACCGATACTAGCGAGAGGTTACAGCACAGATACGCAGTATTTT.

The chain employs TRBV29-1 and TRBJ2-5; the D gene could be TRBD1 or TRBD2 (6 bases each). Germline V gene data show CDR1 as SQVTM and CDR2 as ANQGSEA. This CDR3 is built from 12 residues. Trimming took 3 bases from V and 7 from J, leaving 12 bases between them. The CDR3 spells CSVDPGAGTQYF. CDR3 in DNA: TGCAGCGTTGACCCGGGGGCAGGGACCCAGTACTTC.